The 10 T cell receptor beta chains below come from one sample, sequenced in a study of cytotoxic CD8 clonotypes in ibrutinib-treated CLL. The protocol was immunoSEQ multiplex PCR, while the TCRdb copy is restricted to in-frame clones and leaves out a portion. The table includes approximately 53,000 clones, less than 85% detected once. Material: PBMCs, obtained after 24 months of ibrutinib treatment. Receptors originate from a human donor with chronic lymphocytic leukemia.

J is TRBJ2-1 and V is TRBV5-4; no clear D gene. The V gene lost 3 bases and the J gene lost 5 bases, with 6 bases spanning the gap. The CDR3 loop spans 12 amino acids. Germline assignment: CDR1 SGHNT and CDR2 YYREEE (reference sequence). The CDR3, as DNA: TGTGCCAGCAGCTGGTCCAACAATGAGCAGTTCTTC. Protein sequence: CASSWSNNEQFF.

The J gene is TRBJ2-7, the V gene TRBV11-2; the match to TRBD2 covers 12 bases. The CDR3 totals 17 residues. The V and J ends lost 5 bases and 0 bases, in that order; junction bases with no gene match: 8. From germline, CDR1 is SGHAT and CDR2 FQNNGV. The CDR3 region is CASSMGLAGTSSYEQYF. For the CDR3, the DNA is TGTGCCAGCAGCATGGGACTAGCGGGTACCTCCTCCTACGAGCAGTACTTC.

This CDR3 is CATSRALQGTQYF. The CDR3 DNA reads as TGTGCCACCAGCAGAGCCCTCCAGGGTACGCAGTATTTT. This chain uses TRBV15 with TRBJ2-3; possibly TRBD1 for D (5 bases). The CDR3 covers 13 residues. Germline V gene lookup returns CDR1 LNHNV and CDR2 YYDKDF (reference sequence). With 1 base removed from V and 8 bases from J, the gap between germline ends came to 10 bases.

This chain connects TRBV29-1 to TRBJ2-2; D possibly matches TRBD1 or TRBD2 (7 bases each). The V and J ends lost 6 bases and 5 bases respectively, with 19 bases between them. This CDR3 has 15 residues. Germline CDR1 and CDR2: SQVTM and ANQGSEA. This CDR3 reads CSVNNRQGGTGELFF. CDR3 sequence (DNA): TGCAGCGTAAATAATAGACAGGGAGGGACCGGGGAGCTGTTTTTT.

This chain links TRBV25-1 with TRBJ2-2; D uncertain. The CDR3 extends over 15 amino acids. Germline CDR1 MGHDK, CDR2 SYGVNS. V dropped 4 bases and J dropped 2 bases, with 11 bases sitting between them. The DNA of the CDR3 is TGTGCCAGCAGTGTGCGACCGATTAACACCGGGGAGCTGTTTTTT. Its protein is CASSVRPINTGELFF.

CDR3 coding DNA: TGTGCCAGCAGCCAAGAGGAGAAGGGGGGGTTCAGCGAGCAGTACTTC. This translates into CASSQEEKGGFSEQYF. The rearrangement uses TRBV4-2 and TRBJ2-7, with a weak D call TRBD2 (7 bases). This CDR3 is built from 16 residues. Germline V CDR1 and CDR2: LGHNA, YNFKEQ. The V end lost 0 bases, the J end lost 6 bases, and 18 bases lay between the germline ends.

The CDR3 DNA reads TGTGCCTGGAGTGGACGTGGACCGACAGGCAAAGAAGCTTTCTTT. This translates into CAWSGRGPTGKEAFF. The chain is built from TRBV30 and TRBJ1-1, with D possibly TRBD1 on 6 matching bases. The germline V and J ends were trimmed by 1 base and 8 bases, with 20 bases remaining between them. The germline V gene has CDR1 GTSNPN and CDR2 SVGIG (reference sequence). The CDR3 spans 15 residues.

This chain links TRBV6-1 with TRBJ1-1; 7 bases align to TRBD1. The germline CDR1 and CDR2 sequences are MNHNS and SASEGT. V trimming: 3 bases; J trimming: 5 bases; junction bases outside the gene matches: 6. The CDR3 is 14 residues long. The CDR3 loop is CASSDRQGGTEAFF. The CDR3 nucleotides read TGTGCCAGCAGTGACCGACAGGGAGGTACTGAAGCTTTCTTT.

The chain has TRBV28 and TRBJ1-4; D is ambiguous. This CDR3 has 15 residues. Germline lookup yields CDR1 MDHEN and CDR2 SYDVKM. V lost 6 bases and J lost 5, with 16 bases in between. Here the CDR3 reads CASRTRALKNEKLFF. In DNA, the CDR3 is TGTGCCAGCAGAACAAGGGCCTTGAAGAATGAAAAACTGTTTTTT.

V usage is TRBV9 and J usage is TRBJ2-7; D unresolved. Between the trimmed V and J ends, which lost 8 bases and 4 bases, there was a span of 13 bases. The CDR3 spans 12 residues. Germline CDR1 is SGDLS and CDR2 is YYNGEE. CDR3 in DNA: TGTGCCAGGCTGGCGGCTTCGTACGAGCAGTACTTC. Its protein product is CARLAASYEQYF.